Sequencing of this T cell receptor (beta chain) was carried out in a study of blood T cell repertoires in COVID-19. CDR3 length equals 11 residues. CDR1 and CDR2 (germline): MNHEY, SVGAGI. Trimming took 6 bases from V and 5 from J, leaving 8 bases between them. Only in-frame clones appear in the TCRdb table, and some are missing; sequencing was by immunoSEQ multiplex PCR. The table lists some 370,000 clones, less than 90% of them singletons, with around 5% in the top ten. Two negative PCRs, clearance, or symptom resolution were required of recovered Cohort 3 donors. Sequencing was carried out using PBMCs or T cells enriched from blood (not recorded which). This chain connects TRBV6-5 to TRBJ2-7; D gene ambiguous. The origin of this receptor is a woman in her forties or fifties who had recovered from COVID-19. This CDR3 reads CASRMTDEQYF. In nucleotides, the CDR3 is TGTGCCAGCAGGATGACTGACGAGCAGTACTTC.